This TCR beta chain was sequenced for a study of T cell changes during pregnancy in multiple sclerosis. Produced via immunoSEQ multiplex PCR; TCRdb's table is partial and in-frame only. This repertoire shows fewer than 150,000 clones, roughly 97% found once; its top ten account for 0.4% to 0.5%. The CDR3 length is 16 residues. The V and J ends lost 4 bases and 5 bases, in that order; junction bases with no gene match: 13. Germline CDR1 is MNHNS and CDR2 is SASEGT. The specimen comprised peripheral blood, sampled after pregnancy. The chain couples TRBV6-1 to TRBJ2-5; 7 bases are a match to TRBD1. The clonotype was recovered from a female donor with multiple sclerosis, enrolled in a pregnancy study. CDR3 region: CASSALPTGRGETQYF. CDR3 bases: TGTGCCAGCAGTGCCTTGCCGACAGGGCGCGGGGAGACCCAGTACTTC.